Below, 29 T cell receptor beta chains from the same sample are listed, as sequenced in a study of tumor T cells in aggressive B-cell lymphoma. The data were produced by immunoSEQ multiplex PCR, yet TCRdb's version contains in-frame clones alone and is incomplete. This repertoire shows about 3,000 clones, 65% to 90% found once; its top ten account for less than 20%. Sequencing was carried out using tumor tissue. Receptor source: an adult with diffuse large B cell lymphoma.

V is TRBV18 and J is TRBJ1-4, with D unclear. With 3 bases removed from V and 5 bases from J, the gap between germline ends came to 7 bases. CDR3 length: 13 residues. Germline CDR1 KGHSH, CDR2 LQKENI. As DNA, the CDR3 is TGTGCCAGCTCACCCCGGGAGAATGAAAAACTGTTTTTT. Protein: CASSPRENEKLFF.

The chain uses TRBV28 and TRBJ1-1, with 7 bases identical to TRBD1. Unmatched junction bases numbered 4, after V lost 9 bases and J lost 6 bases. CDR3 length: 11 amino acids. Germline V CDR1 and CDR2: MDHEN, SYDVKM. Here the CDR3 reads CASITGAEAFF. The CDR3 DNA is TGTGCCAGTATAACAGGGGCTGAAGCTTTCTTT.

In DNA form, the CDR3 reads TGTGCCAGCAGTGCGGTCTTGGGCAGGGCAGTCACTGAAGCTTTCTTT. This codes for CASSAVLGRAVTEAFF. V usage is TRBV6-1 and J usage is TRBJ1-1; weak D call: TRBD1 (5 bases). CDR3 length: 16 residues. CDR1 is MNHNS, CDR2 SASEGT, per germline. Deletions cut 4 bases from V and 4 bases from J, with 19 bases between.

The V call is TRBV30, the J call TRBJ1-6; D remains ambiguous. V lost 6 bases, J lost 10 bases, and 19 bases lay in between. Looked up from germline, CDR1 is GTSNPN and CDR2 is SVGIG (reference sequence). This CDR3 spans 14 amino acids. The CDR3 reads CACGKISTKSPLHF. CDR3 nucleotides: TGTGCCTGTGGTAAGATTTCAACAAAGTCACCCCTCCACTTT.

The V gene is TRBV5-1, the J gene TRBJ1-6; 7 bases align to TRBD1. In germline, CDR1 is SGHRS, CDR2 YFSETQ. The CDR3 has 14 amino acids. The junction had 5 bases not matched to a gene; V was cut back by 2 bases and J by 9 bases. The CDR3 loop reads CASSFETGSSPLHF. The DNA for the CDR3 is TGCGCCAGCAGCTTTGAGACAGGGAGTTCACCCCTCCACTTT.

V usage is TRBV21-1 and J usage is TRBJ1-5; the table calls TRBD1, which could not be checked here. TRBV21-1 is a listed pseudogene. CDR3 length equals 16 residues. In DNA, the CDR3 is TGTGCCAGCAGCAAAGGGGACAGGGCCAGCAATCAGCCCCAGCATTTT. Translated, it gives CASSKGDRASNQPQHF.

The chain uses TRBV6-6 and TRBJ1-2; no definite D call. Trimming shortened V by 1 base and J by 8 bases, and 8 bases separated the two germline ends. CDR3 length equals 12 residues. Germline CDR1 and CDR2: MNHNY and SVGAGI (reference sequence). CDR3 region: CASSYLEVGYTF. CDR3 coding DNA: TGTGCCAGCAGTTACTTGGAGGTCGGCTACACCTTC.

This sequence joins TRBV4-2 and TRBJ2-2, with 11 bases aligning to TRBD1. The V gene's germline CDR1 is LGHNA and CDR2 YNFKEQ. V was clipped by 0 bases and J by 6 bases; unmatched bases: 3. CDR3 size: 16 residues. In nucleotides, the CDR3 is TGTGCCAGCAGCCAAGATTGGGGACAGGGGGCCGGGGAGCTGTTTTTT. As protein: CASSQDWGQGAGELFF.

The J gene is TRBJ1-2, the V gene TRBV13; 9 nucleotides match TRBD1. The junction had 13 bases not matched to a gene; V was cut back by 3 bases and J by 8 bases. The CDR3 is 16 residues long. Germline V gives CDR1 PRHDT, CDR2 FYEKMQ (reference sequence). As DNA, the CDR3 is TGTGCCAGCAGCTTTGGGACAGGGTGGGATGTATCGGGCTACACCTTC. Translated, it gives CASSFGTGWDVSGYTF.

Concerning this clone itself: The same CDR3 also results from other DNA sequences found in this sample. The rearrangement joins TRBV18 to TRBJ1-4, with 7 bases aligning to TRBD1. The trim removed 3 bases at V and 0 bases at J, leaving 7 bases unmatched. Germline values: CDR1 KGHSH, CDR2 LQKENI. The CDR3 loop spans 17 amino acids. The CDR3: CASSPFLGTATNEKLFF. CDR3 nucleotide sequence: TGTGCCAGCTCACCGTTCTTAGGGACAGCAACTAATGAAAAACTGTTTTTT.

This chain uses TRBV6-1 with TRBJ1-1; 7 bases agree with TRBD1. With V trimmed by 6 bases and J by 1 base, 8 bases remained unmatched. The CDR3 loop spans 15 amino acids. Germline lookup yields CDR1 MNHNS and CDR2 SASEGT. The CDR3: CASRVQGLPNTEAFF. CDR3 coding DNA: TGTGCCAGCAGGGTACAGGGGCTCCCGAACACTGAAGCTTTCTTT.

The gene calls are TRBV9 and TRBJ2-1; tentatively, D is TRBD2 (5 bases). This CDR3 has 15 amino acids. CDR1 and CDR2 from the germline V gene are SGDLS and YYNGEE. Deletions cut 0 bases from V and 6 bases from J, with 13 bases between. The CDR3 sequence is CASSVAADLPNEQFF. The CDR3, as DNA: TGTGCCAGCAGCGTAGCGGCGGACTTACCCAATGAGCAGTTCTTC. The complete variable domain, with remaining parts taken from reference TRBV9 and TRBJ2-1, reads DSGVTQTPKHLITATGQRVTLRCSPRSGDLSVYWYQQSLDQGLQFLIQYYNGEERAKGNILERFSAQQFPDLHSELNLSSLELGDSALYFCASSVAADLPNEQFFGPGTRLTVL.

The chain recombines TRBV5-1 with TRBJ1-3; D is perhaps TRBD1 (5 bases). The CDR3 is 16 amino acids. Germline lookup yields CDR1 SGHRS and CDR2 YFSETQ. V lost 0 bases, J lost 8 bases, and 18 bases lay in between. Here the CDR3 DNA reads TGCGCCAGCAGCTTGGAGGCAGGGACTTTTTCGGACACCATATATTTT. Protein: CASSLEAGTFSDTIYF.

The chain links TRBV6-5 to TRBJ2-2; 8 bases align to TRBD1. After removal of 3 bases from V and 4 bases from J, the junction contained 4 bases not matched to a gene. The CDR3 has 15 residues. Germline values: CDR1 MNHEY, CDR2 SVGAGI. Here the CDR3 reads CASSYGQGATGELFF. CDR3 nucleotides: TGTGCCAGCAGTTATGGACAGGGCGCCACCGGGGAGCTGTTTTTT.

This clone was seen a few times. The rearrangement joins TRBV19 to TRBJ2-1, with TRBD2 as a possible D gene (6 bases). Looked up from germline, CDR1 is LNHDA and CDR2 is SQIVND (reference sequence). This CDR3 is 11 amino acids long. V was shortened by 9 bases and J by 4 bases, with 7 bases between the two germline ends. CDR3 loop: CASGGYNEQFF. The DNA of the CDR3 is TGTGCCAGCGGGGGATACAATGAGCAGTTCTTC.

CDR3 sequence (DNA): TGTGCCAGTAGTATCGGCAGGGCTACCGGGGAGCTGTTTTTT. The encoded protein is CASSIGRATGELFF. The chain carries TRBV19 and TRBJ2-2; tentatively, D is TRBD1 (5 bases). The CDR3 totals 14 residues. V was clipped by 3 bases and J by 5 bases, with 10 bases between them. Germline V gives CDR1 LNHDA, CDR2 SQIVND (reference sequence).

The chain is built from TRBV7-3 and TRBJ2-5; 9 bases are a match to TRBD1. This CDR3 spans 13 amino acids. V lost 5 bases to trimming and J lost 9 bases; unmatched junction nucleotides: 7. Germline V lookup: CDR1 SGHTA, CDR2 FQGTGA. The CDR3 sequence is CASSRDREEAQYF. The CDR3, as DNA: TGTGCCAGCAGCCGGGACAGGGAGGAGGCCCAGTACTTC.

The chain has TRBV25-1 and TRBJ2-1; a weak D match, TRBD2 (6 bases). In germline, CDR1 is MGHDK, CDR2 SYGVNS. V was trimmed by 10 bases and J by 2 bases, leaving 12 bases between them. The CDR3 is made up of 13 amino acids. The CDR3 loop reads CATWDFPYNEQFF. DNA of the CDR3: TGTGCCACCTGGGACTTTCCCTACAATGAGCAGTTCTTC.

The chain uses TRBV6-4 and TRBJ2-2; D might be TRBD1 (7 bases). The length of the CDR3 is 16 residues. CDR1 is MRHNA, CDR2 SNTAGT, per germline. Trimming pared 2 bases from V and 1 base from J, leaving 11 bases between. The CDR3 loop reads CASSDRQGGNTGELFF. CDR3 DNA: TGTGCCAGCAGTGACCGACAGGGAGGGAACACCGGGGAGCTGTTTTTT.

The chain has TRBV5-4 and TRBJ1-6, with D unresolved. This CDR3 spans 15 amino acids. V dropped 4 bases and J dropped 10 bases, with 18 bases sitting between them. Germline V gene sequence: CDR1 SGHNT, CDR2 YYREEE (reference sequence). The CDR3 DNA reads TGTGCCAGCAGCCCGGCGGCTGACTTAAAATCACCCCTCCACTTT. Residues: CASSPAADLKSPLHF.

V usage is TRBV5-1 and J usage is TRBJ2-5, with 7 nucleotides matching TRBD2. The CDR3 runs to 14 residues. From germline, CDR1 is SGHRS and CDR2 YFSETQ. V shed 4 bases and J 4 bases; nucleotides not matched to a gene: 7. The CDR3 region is CASSPPGGGETQYF. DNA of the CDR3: TGCGCCAGCAGCCCACCCGGCGGGGGAGAGACCCAGTACTTC.

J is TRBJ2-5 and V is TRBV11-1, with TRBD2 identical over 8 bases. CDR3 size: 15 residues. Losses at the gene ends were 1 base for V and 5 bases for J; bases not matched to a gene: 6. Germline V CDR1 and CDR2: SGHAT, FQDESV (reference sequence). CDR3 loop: CASSLETSGGETQYF. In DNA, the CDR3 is TGTGCCAGCAGCTTAGAAACCAGCGGGGGTGAGACCCAGTACTTC.

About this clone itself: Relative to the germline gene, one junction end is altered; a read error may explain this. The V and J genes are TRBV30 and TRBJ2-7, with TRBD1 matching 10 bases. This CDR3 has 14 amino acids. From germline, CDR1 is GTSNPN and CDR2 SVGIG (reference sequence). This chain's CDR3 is CAWDPGQGTFKIGF. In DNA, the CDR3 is TGTGCCTGGGATCCGGGACAGGGGACATTCAAGATCGGCTTC.

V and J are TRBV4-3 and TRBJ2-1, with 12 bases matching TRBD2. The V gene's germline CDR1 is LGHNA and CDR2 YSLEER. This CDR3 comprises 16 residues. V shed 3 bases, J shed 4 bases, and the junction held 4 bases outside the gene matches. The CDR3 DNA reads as TGCGCCAGCAGCCAGCCCACTAGCGGGGGGTACAATGAGCAGTTCTTC. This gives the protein CASSQPTSGGYNEQFF.

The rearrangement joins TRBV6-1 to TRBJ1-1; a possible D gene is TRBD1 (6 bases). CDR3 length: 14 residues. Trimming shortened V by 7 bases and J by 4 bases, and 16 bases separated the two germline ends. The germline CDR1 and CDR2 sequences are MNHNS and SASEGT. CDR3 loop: CASNPRGRGTEAFF. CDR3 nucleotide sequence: TGTGCCAGCAATCCCAGGGGAAGGGGCACTGAAGCTTTCTTT.

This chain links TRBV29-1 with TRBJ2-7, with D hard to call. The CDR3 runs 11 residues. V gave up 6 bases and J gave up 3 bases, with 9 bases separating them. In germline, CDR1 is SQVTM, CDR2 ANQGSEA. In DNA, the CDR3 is TGCAGCGTGCAAACTAACTACGAGCAGTACTTC. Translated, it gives CSVQTNYEQYF.

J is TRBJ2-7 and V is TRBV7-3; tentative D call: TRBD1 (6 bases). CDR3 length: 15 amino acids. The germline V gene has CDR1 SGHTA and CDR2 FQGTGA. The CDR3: CAGAQSTSLAYEQYF. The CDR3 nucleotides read TGTGCGGGGGCACAGTCTACTTCCCTAGCCTACGAGCAGTACTTC.

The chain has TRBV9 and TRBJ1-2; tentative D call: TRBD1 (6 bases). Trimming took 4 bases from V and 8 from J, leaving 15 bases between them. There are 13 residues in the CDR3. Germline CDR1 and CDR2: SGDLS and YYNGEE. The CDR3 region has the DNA TGTGCCAGCAGCCCCACAGGGATCGTAGGCTACACCTTC. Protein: CASSPTGIVGYTF. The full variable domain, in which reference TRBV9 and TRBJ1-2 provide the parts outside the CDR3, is DSGVTQTPKHLITATGQRVTLRCSPRSGDLSVYWYQQSLDQGLQFLIQYYNGEERAKGNILERFSAQQFPDLHSELNLSSLELGDSALYFCASSPTGIVGYTFGSGTRLTVV.

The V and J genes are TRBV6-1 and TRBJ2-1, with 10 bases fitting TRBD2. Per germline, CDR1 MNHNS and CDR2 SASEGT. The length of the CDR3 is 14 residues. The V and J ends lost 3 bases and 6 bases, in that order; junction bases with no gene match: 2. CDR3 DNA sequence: TGTGCCAGCAGTGACACTAGCGGGGTCAATGAGCAGTTCTTC. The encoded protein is CASSDTSGVNEQFF.